The 13 T cell receptor beta chains presented below share a single source sample, sequenced in a study of blood T cell repertoires in COVID-19. Sequencing used immunoSEQ multiplex PCR; TCRdb keeps in-frame clones, though not all of them. The data contain about 160,000 clones, around 80% of them singletons. Material: peripheral blood. These receptors were collected from a woman aged 55-69 years with acute or convalescent COVID-19.

This clone has a handful of counts. The rearrangement joins TRBV7-2 to TRBJ1-2; possibly TRBD1 for D (5 bases). This CDR3 is 17 amino acids long. Trimming pared 2 bases from V and 3 bases from J, leaving 19 bases between. The germline CDR1 and CDR2 sequences are SGHTA and FQGNSA. This CDR3 reads CASSLIAGAGIYYGYTF. Here the CDR3 DNA reads TGTGCCAGCAGCTTAATCGCTGGGGCAGGGATCTACTATGGCTACACCTTC.

This sequence joins TRBV6-5 and TRBJ1-6; perhaps TRBD1 as D (5 bases). The CDR3 has 14 amino acids. Deletions cut 6 bases from V and 7 bases from J, with 13 bases between. In germline, CDR1 is MNHEY, CDR2 SVGAGI. The DNA of the CDR3 is TGTGCCAGCAGAACCGGGACTCAGAATTCACCCCTCCACTTT. Amino acid sequence: CASRTGTQNSPLHF.

The chain is built from TRBV6-2 or TRBV6-3 and TRBJ2-5, with 8 nucleotides matching TRBD2. The CDR3 extends over 15 amino acids. In germline, CDR1 is MNHEY, CDR2 SVGEGT. J gave up 3 bases and V 6 bases, and 9 bases lay outside the gene matches. The DNA for the CDR3 is TGTGCCAGCAGCCCCCGGGGTAGCGGGGAAGAGACCCAGTACTTC. Translating gives CASSPRGSGEETQYF.

The chain links TRBV7-2 to TRBJ1-5; 7 positions match TRBD1. The CDR3 is made up of 17 amino acids. Germline CDR1 SGHTA, CDR2 FQGNSA. Unmatched junction bases numbered 11, after V lost 5 bases and J lost 1 base. CDR3 DNA sequence: TGTGCCAGCAGCCCCAGACAGGGCCCCTCCAGCAATCAGCCCCAGCATTTT. Its protein product is CASSPRQGPSSNQPQHF.

CDR3 nucleotide sequence: TGTGCCAGCAGGCCTCCACTAGGAGCTACCAGCTCCTACGAGCAGTACTTC. Encoded protein: CASRPPLGATSSYEQYF. The V gene is TRBV25-1, the J gene TRBJ2-7; tentatively, D is TRBD2 (5 bases). Trimming removed 6 bases from V and 0 bases from J, with 21 bases in between. Per germline, CDR1 MGHDK and CDR2 SYGVNS. The CDR3 loop spans 17 amino acids.

The chain combines TRBV5-1 with TRBJ2-1, with D tentatively TRBD1 (6 bases). Looked up from germline, CDR1 is SGHRS and CDR2 is YFSETQ. This CDR3 contains 14 residues. V gave up 8 bases and J gave up 3 bases, with 15 bases separating them. CDR3 coding DNA: TGCGCCAGTCTCCGGGACAACGACTACAATGAGCAGTTCTTC. Protein: CASLRDNDYNEQFF.

The J gene is TRBJ1-2, the V gene TRBV6-2 or TRBV6-3, with TRBD1 matching 8 bases. There are 13 residues in the CDR3. Germline-derived CDR1 and CDR2 are MNHEY and SVGEGT. V trimming: 4 bases; J trimming: 4 bases; junction bases outside the gene matches: 2. The CDR3 protein is CASSWGQAYGYTF. CDR3 nucleotide sequence: TGTGCCAGCAGTTGGGGACAGGCCTATGGCTACACCTTC.

The chain carries TRBV11-2 and TRBJ2-3, with D possibly TRBD2 on 6 matching bases. The germline V gene has CDR1 SGHAT and CDR2 FQNNGV. The CDR3 has 18 amino acids. The V end was cut by 3 bases, the J end by 1 base, with 20 bases between. CDR3 in DNA: TGTGCCAGCAGCTTTCTCCTAAGTGGAAAGCGGGGCACAGATACGCAGTATTTT. Amino acid sequence: CASSFLLSGKRGTDTQYF.

This chain joins TRBV2 and TRBJ1-5; 7 bases align to TRBD1. Germline lookup yields CDR1 SNHLY and CDR2 FYNNEI. The CDR3 is made up of 14 amino acids. Trimming at V came to 6 bases and at J to 3 bases, leaving 5 bases not matched to a gene. The CDR3 DNA follows: TGTGCCAGCAGGAAGACAGGGATCAATCAGCCCCAGCATTTT. This sequence encodes CASRKTGINQPQHF.

The chain couples TRBV11-2 to TRBJ2-7, with 8 bases aligning to TRBD2. The trim removed 5 bases at V and 9 bases at J, leaving 3 bases unmatched. Germline CDR1 is SGHAT and CDR2 is FQNNGV. The CDR3 spans 11 residues. CDR3 in DNA: TGTGCCAGCAGCCCCGGGGGGGGGCAGTACTTC. Its translation is CASSPGGGQYF. The full variable domain, in which reference TRBV11-2 and TRBJ2-7 provide the parts outside the CDR3, is EAGVAQSPRYKIIEKRQSVAFWCNPISGHATLYWYQQILGQGPKLLIQFQNNGVVDDSQLPKDRFSAERLKGVDSTLKIQPAKLEDSAVYLCASSPGGGQYFGPGTRLTVT.

This clone was seen a single time. The rearrangement joins TRBV12-3 or TRBV12-4 to TRBJ2-2; D gene unclear. The CDR3 extends over 12 amino acids. V lost 6 bases to trimming and J lost 0 bases, with 2 bases between them. CDR3 amino acids: CASSTNTGELFF. In nucleotides, the CDR3 is TGTGCCAGCAGCACGAACACCGGGGAGCTGTTTTTT.

The V gene is TRBV5-1, the J gene TRBJ1-6; 8 bases match TRBD1. The CDR3 is 14 amino acids. The trim removed 4 bases at V and 8 bases at J, leaving 5 bases unmatched. Germline V lookup: CDR1 SGHRS, CDR2 YFSETQ. The CDR3 protein is CASSLPTGDSPLHF. The DNA for the CDR3 is TGCGCCAGCAGCCTTCCGACAGGGGATTCACCCCTCCACTTT.

This clone was detected a few times. The chain is built from TRBV25-1 and TRBJ1-4, with D perhaps matching TRBD1 (5 bases). Germline V gene data show CDR1 as MGHDK and CDR2 as SYGVNS. The CDR3 has 13 residues. V lost 4 bases to trimming and J lost 4 bases, with 7 bases between them. Here the CDR3 DNA reads TGTGCCAGCAGTGGACAGTTTAATGAAAAACTGTTTTTT. Protein product: CASSGQFNEKLFF.